The clone carrying this T cell receptor (beta chain) has ten or more counts. Antigen unknown. The sample originates from a study of T-cell reconstitution after alpha-beta-depleted transplantation in children. Study observations and caveats: T-cell counts and diversity at one year following transplant were attributed mainly to newly produced T cells. Reported findings indicate that, about two months after transplant, alpha-beta T cells came from several hundred expanded clones, which were derived from non-depleted graft cells.

This sample's TCRbeta library carried unique molecular identifier barcodes. TCRdb analysed the PCR reads with MiXCR anew, one entry per CDR3 protein. This table holds 200,000 to 250,000 distinct CDR3 sequences, 11% found once. The CDR3 has 14 residues. The junction had 3 bases not matched to a gene; V was cut back by 3 bases and J by 4 bases. Looked up from germline, CDR1 is SGHAT and CDR2 is FQNNGV. The chain employs TRBV11-2 and TRBJ2-3, with 8 nucleotides matching TRBD2. This TCR came from a child under two years old with acute myeloid leukemia, due to receive a stem cell transplant. Sequencing was performed on PBMCs, taken before TCRalphabeta/CD19-depleted stem cell transplant. Written as DNA, the CDR3 is TGTGCCAGCAGCTTCGCGGGGGGCCCAGATACGCAGTATTTT. Protein product: CASSFAGGPDTQYF.